This T cell receptor (beta chain) was retrieved from a study of blood T cell repertoires in COVID-19. Study at large: COVID-19 samples, acute and convalescent, were from the United States, Italy and Spain. Sample material is recorded as cDNA or gDNA derived from T cells, B-cell-depleted T cells, or PBMCs.

Study processing details: How many nucleated cells were present was estimated from reference gene primer amplification. TCRdb's copy holds only in-frame clones and misses some; the assay was immunoSEQ multiplex PCR. The V and J calls and the clone size are those of that table, but D and trimming were determined from the DNA. This repertoire shows fewer than 70,000 clones, around 93% found once; its top ten account for under 5.5%. CDR1 is SGHRS, CDR2 YFSETQ, per germline. The CDR3 has 13 amino acids. With V trimmed by 4 bases and J by 5 bases, 2 bases remained unmatched. The TCR was taken from a man aged 50 or older with active COVID-19. The sample consisted of peripheral blood. V is TRBV5-1 and J is TRBJ1-5, with 8 nucleotides matching TRBD1. CDR3 DNA: TGCGCCAGCAGCCCAGGGGGCGATCAGCCCCAGCATTTT. The encoded protein is CASSPGGDQPQHF.